The 22 T cell receptor beta chains listed next were all sequenced from one sample in a study of cytomegalovirus exposure and HLA in healthy donors (dated by TCRdb to about 2017). The library was obtained by the immunoSEQ multiplex PCR assay. For the multiplex PCR, a mixture combining 60 forward primers for TCR Vbeta segments and 13 reverse primers for TCR Jbeta segments was used. TCRdb carries this immuneACCESS record with in-frame sequences only. Its versions omit some clonotypes, under half of them owing to an unresolved V gene in the studies checked, with the rest unexplained. Here the sample has approximately 70,000 clones; about 70% occur a single time. Of the sample, about 20% falls within the top ten clones. The sample comprised PBMCs. The receptors shown here come from a woman aged 25 to 45 in good health and CMV-seropositive.

This rearrangement joins TRBV6-6 to TRBJ1-4; maybe TRBD1 (6 bases). The CDR3 is 14 residues long. The V end was cut by 2 bases, the J end by 7 bases, with 11 bases between. Per germline, CDR1 MNHNY and CDR2 SVGAGI (reference sequence). CDR3 region: CASSYTGYSEKLFF. CDR3 bases: TGTGCCAGCAGTTACACAGGGTATTCTGAAAAACTGTTTTTT.

This clone has a handful of counts. The CDR3 sequence: CASSPYVAGRYNEQFF. The CDR3 bases are TGTGCCAGCTCACCCTACGTAGCGGGGCGTTACAATGAGCAGTTCTTC. V and J are TRBV18 and TRBJ2-1, with 8 bases matching TRBD2. After removal of 3 bases from V and 4 bases from J, the junction contained 8 bases not matched to a gene. The germline gives CDR1 KGHSH, CDR2 LQKENI. This CDR3 contains 16 residues.

The V gene is TRBV28, the J gene TRBJ1-1; 8 positions agree with TRBD1. The length of the CDR3 is 12 residues. J lost 8 bases, V lost 2 bases, and 1 base had no gene match. Per germline, CDR1 MDHEN and CDR2 SYDVKM. CDR3 sequence: CASSLGDREAFF. The CDR3 DNA reads TGTGCCAGCAGTTTAGGGGACAGGGAAGCTTTCTTT.

The J gene is TRBJ1-2, the V gene TRBV29-1, with D perhaps TRBD1 (5 bases). CDR3 length equals 12 residues. Germline V gene data show CDR1 as SQVTM and CDR2 as ANQGSEA. Trimming pared 4 bases from V and 8 bases from J, leaving 14 bases between. This chain's CDR3 is CSVVGHLPGYTF. CDR3 nucleotides: TGCAGCGTTGTGGGGCACCTTCCGGGCTACACCTTC. Together with reference TRBV29-1 and TRBJ1-2, the CDR3 gives the full variable domain: SAVISQKPSRDICQRGTSLTIQCQVDSQVTMMFWYRQQPGQSLTLIATANQGSEATYESGFVIDKFPISRPNLTFSTLTVSNMSPEDSSIYLCSVVGHLPGYTFGSGTRLTVV.

V usage is TRBV7-9 and J usage is TRBJ2-7, with TRBD1 matching over 7 bases. The V segment lost 4 bases and the J segment 0 bases; nucleotides outside the gene matches: 3. The CDR3 runs 14 residues. The germline V gene encodes CDR1 SEHNR and CDR2 FQNEAQ (reference sequence). The DNA for the CDR3 is TGTGCCAGCAGCTCGAGGGACAGCTCCTACGAGCAGTACTTC. Protein product: CASSSRDSSYEQYF.

The chain is built from TRBV6-1 and TRBJ2-7; D is possibly TRBD2 (5 bases). Trimming pared 3 bases from V and 6 bases from J, leaving 15 bases between. The germline V gene has CDR1 MNHNS and CDR2 SASEGT. The CDR3 length is 14 residues. The CDR3 sequence: CASSDTGRGGEQYF. The CDR3 DNA reads TGTGCCAGCAGTGATACGGGTCGTGGAGGCGAGCAGTACTTC.

The genes are TRBV6-1 and TRBJ2-3; a possible D gene is TRBD1 (6 bases). This CDR3 contains 16 residues. CDR1 is MNHNS, CDR2 SASEGT, per germline. Trimming took off 0 bases at V and 3 bases at J, with 13 bases between the two ends. CDR3 coding DNA: TGTGCCAGCAGTGAAGCTATAGGGGGAATGACAGATACGCAGTATTTT. As protein: CASSEAIGGMTDTQYF.

The genes are TRBV28 and TRBJ1-1, with 8 nucleotides matching TRBD1. Germline CDR1 reads MDHEN; CDR2 reads SYDVKM. CDR3 size: 15 residues. The trim removed 4 bases at V and 6 bases at J, leaving 10 bases unmatched. This chain's CDR3 is CASSYLGQGIPEAFF. CDR3 in DNA: TGTGCCAGCAGTTACCTCGGACAGGGTATACCTGAAGCTTTCTTT.

The CDR3 sequence is CARHTGANTEAFF. The CDR3 DNA reads TGCGCCAGACATACAGGGGCCAACACTGAAGCTTTCTTT. The rearrangement links TRBV4-1 to TRBJ1-1; 7 positions agree with TRBD1. From germline, CDR1 is MGHRA and CDR2 YSYEKL. This CDR3 region has 13 residues. The V gene end was trimmed by 9 bases and the J gene end by 2 bases; junction bases not matched to a gene: 6.

The chain employs TRBV10-1 and TRBJ2-7; 7 nucleotides align to TRBD2. The CDR3 extends over 15 amino acids. J was trimmed by 3 bases and V by 2 bases; bases with no gene match: 7. Germline V CDR1 and CDR2: WNHNN, SYGVQD (reference sequence). CDR3 amino acids: CASSEGVGEGYEQYF. Here the CDR3 DNA reads TGCGCCAGCAGTGAGGGGGTCGGGGAGGGCTACGAGCAGTACTTC.

This chain connects TRBV30 to TRBJ2-1; tentative D call: TRBD1 (5 bases). This CDR3 region has 13 residues. Germline lookup yields CDR1 GTSNPN and CDR2 SVGIG (reference sequence). Trimming took 0 bases from V and 12 from J, leaving 15 bases between them. CDR3 sequence (DNA): TGTGCCTGGAGTGTACAGGTGGTAGATCGGCAGTTCTTC. Translation gives CAWSVQVVDRQFF.

The chain uses TRBV20-1 and TRBJ2-1; no clear D gene. Germline V gene lookup returns CDR1 DFQATT and CDR2 SNEGSKA (reference sequence). With 3 bases removed from V and 10 bases from J, the gap between germline ends came to 10 bases. This CDR3 is built from 11 residues. The CDR3 coding sequence is TGCAGTGCTAGTCCGCCGAGCGAGCAGTTCTTC. Residues: CSASPPSEQFF.

The chain joins TRBV14 to TRBJ1-4; tentative D call: TRBD1 (6 bases). V was trimmed by 1 base and J by 11 bases, leaving 11 bases between them. Germline V gene sequence: CDR1 SGHDN, CDR2 FVKESK. This CDR3 has 13 amino acids. The CDR3 loop is CASSQAGVVKLFF. CDR3 coding DNA: TGTGCCAGCAGCCAAGCAGGGGTTGTGAAACTGTTTTTT.

The J gene is TRBJ2-3, the V gene TRBV29-1, with unresolved D. Between the trimmed V and J ends, which lost 3 bases and 2 bases, there was a span of 9 bases. Per the germline V gene, CDR1 is SQVTM and CDR2 is ANQGSEA. The CDR3 sequence is 13 residues long. The CDR3 region has the DNA TGCAGCGTTGATTTCCGGTCCACAGATACGCAGTATTTT. Translation: CSVDFRSTDTQYF.

The chain is built from TRBV7-2 and TRBJ2-7; no firm D call. V dropped 4 bases and J dropped 4 bases, with 11 bases sitting between them. Looked up from germline, CDR1 is SGHTA and CDR2 is FQGNSA. CDR3 length equals 13 residues. The CDR3 region is CASSSYTAYEQYF. CDR3 coding DNA: TGTGCCAGCAGCTCCTATACAGCATACGAGCAGTACTTC.

To note about this clone: Other nucleotide sequences in the sample specify the same CDR3. The chain couples TRBV27 to TRBJ1-1, with D tentatively TRBD1 (6 bases). CDR3 size: 14 residues. Trimming cost V 5 bases and J 1 base, with 11 bases left between them. Germline loops: CDR1 MNHEY, CDR2 SMNVEV (reference sequence). CDR3 in amino acids: CASSVQGPNTEAFF. The CDR3 DNA reads TGTGCCAGCAGTGTACAGGGTCCGAACACTGAAGCTTTCTTT.

This clone was counted only a few times. The V gene is TRBV5-1, the J gene TRBJ2-5, with 8 bases fitting TRBD2. Per germline, CDR1 SGHRS and CDR2 YFSETQ. J lost 2 bases, V lost 9 bases, and 12 bases had no gene match. The CDR3 spans 15 residues. CDR3 loop: CATRRGSGAQETQYF. In nucleotides, the CDR3 is TGCGCCACCAGAAGGGGTAGCGGGGCTCAAGAGACCCAGTACTTC.

The chain carries TRBV6-6 and TRBJ1-5; D gene unclear. V lost 7 bases to trimming and J lost 5 bases, with 9 bases between them. The CDR3 totals 12 residues. Germline V gives CDR1 MNHNY, CDR2 SVGAGI (reference sequence). The CDR3 region is CASTTSYQPQHF. As DNA, the CDR3 is TGTGCCAGCACCACCAGTTATCAGCCCCAGCATTTT.

This clone occurred a few times. The V gene is TRBV7-2, the J gene TRBJ2-3; the match to TRBD2 covers 10 bases. In germline, CDR1 is SGHTA, CDR2 FQGNSA. This CDR3 is 15 amino acids long. Trimming at V came to 1 base and at J to 5 bases, leaving 3 bases not matched to a gene. CDR3 in amino acids: CASSLVSGRVDTQYF. In nucleotides, the CDR3 is TGTGCCAGCAGCTTAGTAAGCGGGAGGGTAGATACGCAGTATTTT. The full variable domain, rest sourced from reference TRBV7-2 and TRBJ2-3, is GAGVSQSPSNKVTEKGKDVELRCDPISGHTALYWYRQSLGQGLEFLIYFQGNSAPDKSGLPSDRFSAERTGGSVSTLTIQRTQQEDSAVYLCASSLVSGRVDTQYFGPGTRLTVL.

The chain joins TRBV29-1 to TRBJ2-3; D is possibly TRBD2 (6 bases). CDR1 and CDR2 (germline): SQVTM, ANQGSEA. V was cut by 8 bases and J by 4 bases, with 16 bases left in between. There are 13 residues in the CDR3. The CDR3 sequence is CSSWTKVADTQYF. CDR3 in DNA: TGCAGCTCCTGGACTAAGGTCGCAGATACGCAGTATTTT.

This chain links TRBV29-1 with TRBJ2-7; TRBD2 matches 7 bases. The CDR3 has 14 amino acids. CDR1 and CDR2 (germline): SQVTM, ANQGSEA. The V and J ends lost 2 bases and 0 bases, in that order; junction bases with no gene match: 4. Here the CDR3 reads CSVEKAGSSYEQYF. As DNA, the CDR3 is TGCAGCGTTGAAAAAGCGGGGAGCTCCTACGAGCAGTACTTC.

This clone showed up just once. This rearrangement joins TRBV19 to TRBJ2-7, with TRBD1 matching 7 bases. V was clipped by 3 bases and J by 6 bases; unmatched bases: 5. CDR1 is LNHDA, CDR2 SQIVND, per germline (reference sequence). This CDR3 has 13 amino acids. In DNA form, the CDR3 reads TGTGCCAGTAGTATTGGTACAGGGGTCGAGCAGTACTTC. This gives the protein CASSIGTGVEQYF. Drawing the rest from reference TRBV19 and TRBJ2-7, the complete variable domain is DGGITQSPKYLFRKEGQNVTLSCEQNLNHDAMYWYRQDPGQGLRLIYYSQIVNDFQKGDIAEGYSVSREKKESFPLTVTSAQKNPTAFYLCASSIGTGVEQYFGPGTRLTVT.